A single TCR beta chain is shown here with its context. What it binds is not known. The data were taken from a study of T-cell reconstitution after alpha-beta-depleted transplantation in children. General study points: From surviving recipient T cells and thymic progenitors came the high day-60 TCRbeta diversity observed in some patients. Reportedly, alpha-beta T cells present about two months post-transplant originated from several hundred expanded clones of graft origin. Once a year had passed after transplant, T-cell counts and diversity came mostly from newly produced T cells.

During its preparation, the TCRbeta library received unique molecular identifiers. TCRdb reanalysed the PCR reads using MiXCR and keeps one entry per CDR3 protein. The table records a few hundred thousand distinct CDR3 sequences, about a quarter of them present only once. This CDR3 contains 12 residues. The ends were cut back, 10 bases at V and 9 bases at J, with 16 bases in the middle. CDR1 is SGHVS, CDR2 FQNEAQ, per germline. Sample: PBMCs, mostly from graft donor cells, taken 180 days after TCRalphabeta/CD19-depleted stem cell transplant. The clonotype comes from a male patient younger than 18 who had a stem cell transplant for acute lymphoblastic leukemia, so the T cells may come from the graft donor. The chain joins TRBV7-8 to TRBJ2-1; D is uncertain. CDR3 nucleotides: TGTGCCACGTCAGTCCCTTTCGGTGAGCAGTTCTTC. Its translation: CATSVPFGEQFF. Combining the CDR3 with reference TRBV7-8 and TRBJ2-1 gives the whole variable domain GAGVSQSPRYKVAKRGQDVALRCDPISGHVSLFWYQQALGQGPEFLTYFQNEAQLDKSGLPSDRFFAERPEGSVSTLKIQRTQQEDSAVYLCATSVPFGEQFFGPGTRLTVL.